The 16 T cell receptor beta chains below come from one sample, sequenced in a study of HIV-infected patients and healthy controls. Alpha and beta constant-region primers primed reverse transcription of around 500 ng RNA. Each of the alpha and beta chains got its own library through chain-specific third strand synthesis with indices. TCRdb fed the 5' RACE reads into MiXCR, producing one record per CDR3 protein. The data hold 5,000 to 5,500 distinct CDR3 sequences, with 7% to 10% observed a single time. Whole blood was used without fractionation, so all unsorted peripheral T cells were included. The sample in question was blood, obtained before antiretroviral therapy. The receptor source for this set is an adult with HIV infection.

This clonotype was counted ten times or more. This chain joins TRBV20-1 and TRBJ1-1; D gene uncertain. V shed 3 bases and J shed 6 bases, with 11 bases lying between them. Germline CDR1 reads DFQATT; CDR2 reads SNEGSKA (reference sequence). CDR3 size: 12 residues. The CDR3 reads CSASPHWSEAFF. CDR3 in DNA: TGCAGTGCTAGTCCCCACTGGTCTGAAGCTTTCTTT.

This clonotype is labeled medium-sized (0.01 to 0.1%). The chain joins TRBV6-1 to TRBJ2-3; D is uncertain. Trimming stripped 6 bases from V and 1 base from J, with 14 bases between. Germline CDR1 is MNHNS and CDR2 is SASEGT. CDR3 length: 15 amino acids. As DNA, the CDR3 is TGTGCCAGCAGACCAGCAGCCGGCGGCACAGATACGCAGTATTTT. Protein product: CASRPAAGGTDTQYF.

This clonotype is medium-sized within its sample. The chain combines TRBV7-9 with TRBJ2-5; D is possibly TRBD2 (6 bases). Deletions cut 11 bases from V and 0 bases from J, with 16 bases between. The CDR3 spans 14 residues. Per the germline V gene, CDR1 is SEHNR and CDR2 is FQNEAQ (reference sequence). For the CDR3, the DNA is TGTGCCGCCAGACTAGGGACCCACCAAGAGACCCAGTACTTC. This codes for CAARLGTHQETQYF.

In the case of this clonotype: The germline gene is not matched at one end of the junction; a read error may be the cause. This chain connects TRBV30 to TRBJ2-1, with 7 positions matching TRBD1. Germline CDR1 GTSNPN, CDR2 SVGIG (reference sequence). This CDR3 has 14 amino acids. The CDR3 DNA reads TGTGCCTACGAGGGTCACAGGGGATACAAAGAGCAGTTCTTC. As protein: CAYEGHRGYKEQFF. Full variable domain (missing parts from reference TRBV30 and TRBJ2-1): SQTIHQWPATLVQPVGSPLSLECTVEGTSNPNLYWYRQAAGRGLQLLFYSVGIGQISSEVPQNLSASRPQDRQFILSSKKLLLSDSGFYLCAYEGHRGYKEQFFGPGTRLTVL.

This clonotype is labeled medium-sized. The V and J genes are TRBV28 and TRBJ2-1, with 8 bases lining up with TRBD1. The V and J ends lost 6 bases and 2 bases, in that order; junction bases with no gene match: 3. The CDR3 is 14 amino acids. Germline values: CDR1 MDHEN, CDR2 SYDVKM. The DNA for the CDR3 is TGTGCCAGCAGGTCAGGGGGCGCCTACAATGAGCAGTTCTTC. It specifies CASRSGGAYNEQFF.

This clonotype is deemed medium-sized. V is TRBV10-3 and J is TRBJ2-7, with a tentative D call TRBD2 (5 bases). Trimming stripped 4 bases from V and 5 bases from J, with 15 bases between. Germline V gene lookup returns CDR1 ENHRY and CDR2 SYGVKD. CDR3 length equals 14 residues. DNA for the CDR3: TGTGCCATCAGTGCTGGGAGCGTTCTTCACGAGCAGTACGTC. Residues: CAISAGSVLHEQYV.

The chain employs TRBV11-3 and TRBJ1-1; D gene unclear. The V gene lost 5 bases and the J gene lost 5 bases, with 12 bases spanning the gap. Germline V CDR1 and CDR2: SGHNT, YENEEA. The CDR3 length is 13 residues. The CDR3 sequence is CASSPHKGTEAFF. The CDR3 bases are TGTGCCAGCAGCCCTCACAAGGGTACTGAAGCTTTCTTT.

This clonotype came up many times. The V gene is TRBV13, the J gene TRBJ2-3; 13 bases match TRBD2. CDR3 length: 21 amino acids. Germline V gene data show CDR1 as PRHDT and CDR2 as FYEKMQ (reference sequence). The V and J ends lost 4 bases and 2 bases, in that order; junction bases with no gene match: 18. The CDR3 sequence: CASSSRRTSGGLRRLTDTQYF. DNA for the CDR3: TGTGCCAGCAGCTCGAGGAGGACTAGCGGGGGCCTCCGTAGGCTCACAGATACGCAGTATTTT.

This clonotype was observed at least ten times. The V and J genes are TRBV7-6 and TRBJ2-3; TRBD2 aligns across 10 bases. The CDR3 length is 16 residues. The germline V gene encodes CDR1 SGHVS and CDR2 FNYEAQ. V dropped 1 base and J dropped 4; count of bases not matched to a gene: 5. The CDR3 region is CASSLVKREGADTQYF. In DNA form, the CDR3 reads TGTGCCAGCAGCTTAGTCAAGCGGGAGGGGGCAGATACGCAGTATTTT. The variable domain in full, completed from reference TRBV7-6 and TRBJ2-3, reads GAGVSQSPRYKVTKRGQDVALRCDPISGHVSLYWYRQALGQGPEFLTYFNYEAQQDKSGLPNDRFSAERPEGSISTLTIQRTEQRDSAMYRCASSLVKREGADTQYFGPGTRLTVL.

Relative to its sample, this clonotype is medium-sized. V usage is TRBV7-9 and J usage is TRBJ2-2; the D is unclear. The CDR3 covers 14 residues. The V end was cut by 8 bases, the J end by 0 bases, with 10 bases between. CDR1 is SEHNR and CDR2 is FQNEAQ in the germline V gene (reference sequence). The CDR3 protein is CASGVETNTGELFF. Here the CDR3 DNA reads TGTGCCAGCGGTGTCGAAACGAACACCGGGGAGCTGTTTTTT. Drawing the rest from reference TRBV7-9 and TRBJ2-2, the complete variable domain is DTGVSQNPRHKITKRGQNVTFRCDPISEHNRLYWYRQTLGQGPEFLTYFQNEAQLEKSRLLSDRFSAERPKGSFSTLEIQRTEQGDSAMYLCASGVETNTGELFFGEGSRLTVL.

By share, this clonotype counts as medium-sized. The V and J genes are TRBV18 and TRBJ2-2; 7 bases map to TRBD2. V shed 0 bases and J 5 bases; nucleotides not matched to a gene: 3. Germline CDR1 reads KGHSH; CDR2 reads LQKENI. This CDR3 comprises 15 residues. CDR3: CASSPPLRGTGELFF. The CDR3 nucleotides are TGTGCCAGCTCACCACCGTTGCGGGGGACCGGGGAGCTGTTTTTT.

This clonotype was detected ten times or more. The V and J genes are TRBV18 and TRBJ1-5; TRBD1 might be the D (5 bases). Germline V lookup: CDR1 KGHSH, CDR2 LQKENI. This CDR3 is built from 14 residues. V was pared by 2 bases and J by 2 bases, with 7 bases between. For the CDR3, the DNA is TGTGCCAGCTCACCAGGGGGTCGCAATCAGCCCCAGCATTTT. Amino acids: CASSPGGRNQPQHF. The full variable domain, in which reference TRBV18 and TRBJ1-5 provide the parts outside the CDR3, is NAGVMQNPRHLVRRRGQEARLRCSPMKGHSHVYWYRQLPEEGLKFMVYLQKENIIDESGMPKERFSAEFPKEGPSILRIQQVVRGDSAAYFCASSPGGRNQPQHFGDGTRLSIL.

There are many counts of this clonotype. This chain uses TRBV14 with TRBJ2-3, with TRBD2 identical over 7 bases. The ends lost 5 bases at V and 2 bases at J; junction bases unmatched: 10. The CDR3 consists of 16 residues. Germline CDR1 and CDR2: SGHDN and FVKESK. The CDR3 sequence is CASSTRRRENTDTQYF. Written as DNA, the CDR3 is TGTGCCAGCAGCACTCGCCGGCGGGAGAACACAGATACGCAGTATTTT.

The chain employs TRBV2 and TRBJ2-7; D might be TRBD2 (5 bases). The V end lost 3 bases, the J end lost 3 bases, and 9 bases lay between the germline ends. Per germline, CDR1 SNHLY and CDR2 FYNNEI. The CDR3 extends over 13 amino acids. CDR3 protein: CASSDYGNYEQYF. The CDR3 DNA reads TGTGCCAGCAGTGATTACGGGAACTACGAGCAGTACTTC. The full variable domain, its missing parts supplied by reference TRBV2 and TRBJ2-7, is EPEVTQTPSHQVTQMGQEVILRCVPISNHLYFYWYRQILGQKVEFLVSFYNNEISEKSEIFDDQFSVERPDGSNFTLKIRSTKLEDSAMYFCASSDYGNYEQYFGPGTRLTVT.

This clonotype was observed at least ten times. This chain connects TRBV7-7 to TRBJ2-3; TRBD2 might be the D (5 bases). CDR1 and CDR2 (germline): SSHAT, FNYEAQ (reference sequence). Trimming cost V 5 bases and J 6 bases, with 15 bases left between them. The CDR3 is 14 residues long. The CDR3 sequence is CASSPGLGSDTQYF. CDR3 DNA: TGTGCCAGCAGCCCAGGACTGGGTTCGGATACGCAGTATTTT.

V usage is TRBV4-1 and J usage is TRBJ2-2; a weak D match, TRBD2 (6 bases). V lost 2 bases to trimming and J lost 2 bases, with 9 bases between them. The V gene's germline CDR1 is MGHRA and CDR2 YSYEKL. CDR3 size: 15 residues. CDR3 bases: TGCGCCAGCAGCCAATCCGGGAGAAACACCGGGGAGCTGTTTTTT. Its protein product is CASSQSGRNTGELFF.